These 10 T cell receptor beta chains were all obtained from the same sample, sequenced in a study of cytomegalovirus exposure and HLA in healthy donors. The PCR made use of 60 Vbeta and 13 Jbeta primers. The method was immunoSEQ multiplex PCR; TCRdb's version includes in-frame clones alone and lacks a portion of them. This table has some 140,000 clones, around 63% appearing once. The sample comprised PBMCs. These receptors all come from a human donor in good health.

The chain carries TRBV11-2 and TRBJ2-7, with D possibly matching TRBD1 (6 bases). Germline V CDR1 and CDR2: SGHAT, FQNNGV. V was clipped by 6 bases and J by 2 bases, with 17 bases between them. This CDR3 comprises 15 residues. Written as DNA, the CDR3 is TGTGCCAGCAGACGTAAGGACAGCTCGGCCTACGAGCAGTACTTC. The encoded protein is CASRRKDSSAYEQYF.

The chain is built from TRBV5-6 and TRBJ2-4, with TRBD2 matching over 10 bases. This CDR3 has 17 amino acids. Germline CDR1 reads SGHDT; CDR2 reads YYEEEE. Germline trimming cut 6 bases from V and 3 bases from J; bases unmatched to any gene: 12. The CDR3 DNA sequence: TGTGCCAGCAACCGGGGAGGGCTAGCGGGAGTCAAAAACATTCAGTACTTC. Translating it yields CASNRGGLAGVKNIQYF.

The chain couples TRBV27 to TRBJ1-2; 7 positions agree with TRBD1. CDR1 and CDR2 (germline): MNHEY, SMNVEV (reference sequence). Trimming at V came to 5 bases and at J to 2 bases, leaving 8 bases not matched to a gene. This CDR3 has 15 amino acids. CDR3 sequence reads: CASSPLDRLNYGYTF. The CDR3, as DNA: TGTGCCAGCAGTCCACTGGACAGGCTCAACTATGGCTACACCTTC.

This clone has only a few counts. The V call is TRBV11-2, the J call TRBJ1-1; D gene unclear. V lost 2 bases to trimming and J lost 5 bases, with 15 bases between them. Germline CDR1 reads SGHAT; CDR2 reads FQNNGV. The CDR3 length is 15 residues. The CDR3 nucleotides are TGTGCCAGCAGCTTAATCGCACGCGCGGTAACTGAAGCTTTCTTT. Translating it yields CASSLIARAVTEAFF.

The chain combines TRBV5-1 with TRBJ1-1; tentatively, D is TRBD1 (5 bases). CDR3 length: 16 amino acids. Germline V gene sequence: CDR1 SGHRS, CDR2 YFSETQ. Trimming shortened V by 0 bases and J by 1 base, and 13 bases separated the two germline ends. CDR3 residues: CASSLGGGRTNTEAFF. The CDR3, as DNA: TGCGCCAGCAGCTTGGGGGGGGGACGGACGAACACTGAAGCTTTCTTT. Combining the CDR3 with reference TRBV5-1 and TRBJ1-1 gives the whole variable domain KAGVTQTPRYLIKTRGQQVTLSCSPISGHRSVSWYQQTPGQGLQFLFEYFSETQRNKGNFPGRFSGRQFSNSRSEMNVSTLELGDSALYLCASSLGGGRTNTEAFFGQGTRLTVV.

V gene TRBV27 combines with J gene TRBJ2-3, with 7 nucleotides matching TRBD1. CDR3 length: 17 amino acids. V shed 5 bases and J 1 base; nucleotides not matched to a gene: 12. Germline values: CDR1 MNHEY, CDR2 SMNVEV (reference sequence). The CDR3 reads CASSTRQGRLGTDTQYF. CDR3 in DNA: TGTGCCAGCAGTACCCGACAGGGACGACTGGGCACAGATACGCAGTATTTT.

J is TRBJ2-5 and V is TRBV4-3; 8 positions agree with TRBD1. Trimming took 0 bases from V and 5 from J; bases not matched to a gene: 11. The CDR3 runs to 17 residues. CDR1 is LGHNA, CDR2 YSLEER, per germline. CDR3 in amino acids: CASSQDPAGGAGETQYF. The CDR3 DNA sequence: TGCGCCAGCAGCCAAGATCCGGCAGGGGGCGCGGGGGAGACCCAGTACTTC.

This chain uses TRBV12-5 with TRBJ1-5, with 7 bases lining up with TRBD1. This CDR3 comprises 14 residues. Germline V lookup: CDR1 LGHNT, CDR2 FRNRAP. V lost 1 base, J lost 7 bases, and 4 bases stayed unmatched. The CDR3 spells CASGLGQGRQPQHF. The DNA of the CDR3 is TGTGCTAGTGGTTTGGGACAGGGTCGACAGCCCCAGCATTTT.

V usage is TRBV5-4 and J usage is TRBJ2-7; 7 bases match TRBD2. The CDR3 totals 12 residues. The germline CDR1 and CDR2 sequences are SGHNT and YYREEE (reference sequence). V lost 4 bases and J lost 3; bases outside the gene matches: 1. This CDR3 is CASSRDYYEQYF. The CDR3 DNA sequence: TGTGCCAGCAGCCGGGACTACTACGAGCAGTACTTC. The full variable domain, rest sourced from reference TRBV5-4 and TRBJ2-7, is ETGVTQSPTHLIKTRGQQVTLRCSSQSGHNTVSWYQQALGQGPQFIFQYYREEENGRGNFPPRFSGLQFPNYSSELNVNALELDDSALYLCASSRDYYEQYFGPGTRLTVT.

This clone was counted between two and nine times. CDR3 sequence: CASSEYRGPEAFF. CDR3 DNA: TGTGCCAGCAGTGAGTACAGGGGGCCTGAAGCTTTCTTT. The rearrangement joins TRBV2 to TRBJ1-1; 9 nucleotides align to TRBD1. This CDR3 contains 13 residues. Germline V gene data show CDR1 as SNHLY and CDR2 as FYNNEI. Trimming at V came to 3 bases and at J to 6 bases, leaving 2 bases not matched to a gene.